The T cell receptor (beta chain) under discussion was sequenced for a study of blood T cell repertoires in COVID-19. Across the whole study: PBMCs, B-cell-depleted T cells, or T cells were the source of the cDNA or gDNA that made up the material.

The table came from immunoSEQ multiplex PCR; TCRdb's copy has only in-frame clones and leaves some out. This sample has roughly 140,000 clones, with 81% found just once. In germline, CDR1 is SGHNT, CDR2 YYREEE (reference sequence). This CDR3 is 16 amino acids long. V was pared by 3 bases and J by 1 base, with 10 bases of the junction left unmatched. The chain joins TRBV5-4 to TRBJ2-7; TRBD2 agrees at 7 bases. Sample: peripheral blood. The receptor comes from a human donor in a cohort sampled during active COVID-19. In DNA form, the CDR3 reads TGTGCCAGCAGCTGGGGGGGGGTCGGCACTTCCTACGAGCAGTACTTC. Translated, it gives CASSWGGVGTSYEQYF.